One T cell receptor beta chain is described in this entry. Its antigen is currently unknown. A much larger clone sits a single nucleotide away, making a read error possible. This sample is part of a study of CD8+ T cells in alopecia areata. Broader study findings: Sequencing of scalp tissue also captures the resident alphabeta T cells of normal skin. Affected lesional scalp, above all in alopecia totalis/universalis, was more clonal than normal scalp.

The CDR3 sequence is 12 residues long. Germline V gene sequence: CDR1 MNHEY, CDR2 SMNVEV (reference sequence). V shed 9 bases, J shed 2 bases, and the junction held 1 base outside the gene matches. The authors extracted RNA and reverse transcribed it into cDNA as the sequencing template. Profiling relied on immunoSEQ multiplex PCR, and the TCRdb table lists in-frame clones only, not all of them. The sample contains around 210,000 clones, about 61% of which appear only once. This sequence originates from a human donor in good health. V usage is TRBV27 and J usage is TRBJ1-5; 7 bases are a match to TRBD1. Sample: CD8+ T cells sorted from blood. In DNA form, the CDR3 reads TGTGCCAGTGGACAGGGCAATCAGCCCCAGCATTTT. Translation: CASGQGNQPQHF.